These 13 T cell receptor beta chains were all obtained from the same sample, sequenced in a study of cytomegalovirus exposure and HLA in healthy donors. Primers for the PCR totalled 60 Vbeta and 13 Jbeta. TCRdb's table, derived via immunoSEQ multiplex PCR, lists solely in-frame clones and lacks some. The profile covers about 150,000 clones, with approximately 77% appearing a single time and approximately 1.3% taken by the ten largest. The sequencing sample was made of PBMCs. The receptors stem from a man in his late teens or twenties in good health and CMV-seronegative.

This clone has only a few counts. The rearrangement joins TRBV10-3 to TRBJ2-1, with TRBD2 matching over 11 bases. From germline, CDR1 is ENHRY and CDR2 SYGVKD. The V gene end was trimmed by 8 bases and the J gene end by 7 bases; junction bases not matched to a gene: 4. The CDR3 runs 13 residues. The CDR3 reads CAIGRTSGNEQFF. CDR3 DNA sequence: TGTGCCATCGGGAGGACTAGCGGGAATGAGCAGTTCTTC.

The chain couples TRBV27 to TRBJ2-2; D remains unclear. The germline V gene encodes CDR1 MNHEY and CDR2 SMNVEV (reference sequence). This CDR3 spans 16 amino acids. Trimming pared 1 base from V and 2 bases from J, leaving 11 bases between. CDR3 bases: TGTGCCAGCAGTTTATTAGGCACTATAAACACCGGGGAGCTGTTTTTT. Encoded protein: CASSLLGTINTGELFF.

The V gene is TRBV5-1, the J gene TRBJ1-2; 7 positions agree with TRBD1. The germline gives CDR1 SGHRS, CDR2 YFSETQ. CDR3 length equals 15 residues. Trimming at V came to 4 bases and at J to 1 base, leaving 7 bases not matched to a gene. For the CDR3, the DNA is TGCGCCAGCAGCCCCCGACAGGGCTTTAACTATGGCTACACCTTC. Amino acid sequence: CASSPRQGFNYGYTF.

The count of this clone is one. The chain has TRBV7-9 and TRBJ2-7; D may be TRBD1 (7 bases). Deletions cut 0 bases from V and 2 bases from J, with 14 bases between. CDR3 length: 16 amino acids. Germline loops: CDR1 SEHNR, CDR2 FQNEAQ (reference sequence). The CDR3 protein is CASSLARRGPPYEQYF. CDR3 bases: TGTGCCAGCAGCTTAGCCCGGAGGGGGCCCCCCTACGAGCAGTACTTC.

The V and J genes are TRBV28 and TRBJ1-2; TRBD1 matches at 7 bases. V was clipped by 7 bases and J by 4 bases; unmatched bases: 6. The germline V gene encodes CDR1 MDHEN and CDR2 SYDVKM. This CDR3 contains 13 residues. The CDR3 nucleotides are TGTGCCAGCACCCTAGGGGGCCTCTATGGCTACACCTTC. This sequence encodes CASTLGGLYGYTF.

The rearrangement joins TRBV15 to TRBJ1-1; no clear D. Per germline, CDR1 LNHNV and CDR2 YYDKDF (reference sequence). Trimming cost V 5 bases and J 1 base, with 5 bases left between them. This CDR3 is 12 amino acids long. The chain's CDR3 is CATSAGNTEAFF. CDR3 nucleotide sequence: TGTGCCACCAGCGCGGGGAACACTGAAGCTTTCTTT.

DNA for the CDR3: TGTGCCAGCAGTTTAGCGGGCCCCCCCAATGAGCAGTTCTTC. Encoded protein: CASSLAGPPNEQFF. V is TRBV27 and J is TRBJ2-1; D perhaps matches TRBD2 (5 bases). Germline CDR1 and CDR2: MNHEY and SMNVEV (reference sequence). The CDR3 is made up of 14 amino acids. V was clipped by 2 bases and J by 6 bases, with 11 bases between them.

The chain combines TRBV30 with TRBJ2-3; a weak D match, TRBD2 (5 bases). This CDR3 contains 14 residues. The V and J ends lost 7 bases and 0 bases respectively, with 14 bases between them. The V gene's germline CDR1 is GTSNPN and CDR2 SVGIG (reference sequence). CDR3 nucleotide sequence: TGTGCCTCTGGAGGATTAACTAGCACAGATACGCAGTATTTT. Translating gives CASGGLTSTDTQYF.

The V gene is TRBV5-4, the J gene TRBJ2-7; TRBD1 might be the D (6 bases). The ends were cut back, 7 bases at V and 6 bases at J, with 20 bases in the middle. CDR3 length equals 14 residues. CDR1 is SGHNT, CDR2 YYREEE, per germline (reference sequence). CDR3 amino acids: CASWQRDTLGEQYF. DNA of the CDR3: TGTGCCAGCTGGCAACGGGACACTCTTGGCGAGCAGTACTTC.

The CDR3 nucleotides are TGTGCCAGTAGTGGCGGACAGGGGCAAGAGACCCAGTACTTC. This sequence encodes CASSGGQGQETQYF. The V call is TRBV19, the J call TRBJ2-5, with 9 bases that match TRBD1. The CDR3 covers 14 residues. Germline lookup yields CDR1 LNHDA and CDR2 SQIVND (reference sequence). V was clipped by 5 bases and J by 2 bases; unmatched bases: 3.

V is TRBV27 and J is TRBJ2-1; D gene unclear. From germline, CDR1 is MNHEY and CDR2 SMNVEV (reference sequence). V was trimmed by 6 bases and J by 4 bases, leaving 16 bases between them. This CDR3 comprises 15 residues. The CDR3 is CASSLVGSRYNEQFF. Written as DNA, the CDR3 is TGTGCCAGCAGCTTAGTCGGGTCGAGATACAATGAGCAGTTCTTC.

This chain connects TRBV6-5 to TRBJ1-4; 9 bases map to TRBD1. The J segment lost 7 bases and the V segment lost 4 bases, leaving 4 bases of the junction unmatched. CDR3 length: 14 amino acids. The V gene's germline CDR1 is MNHEY and CDR2 SVGAGI. This CDR3 is CASSSTGGREKLFF. CDR3 coding DNA: TGTGCCAGCAGTTCGACAGGGGGGCGTGAAAAACTGTTTTTT.

The gene calls are TRBV5-6 and TRBJ2-7; D not resolved. Trimming stripped 1 base from V and 2 bases from J, with 7 bases between. The CDR3 contains 13 residues. The germline CDR1 and CDR2 sequences are SGHDT and YYEEEE. This chain's CDR3 is CASSLRVPYEQYF. The DNA of the CDR3 is TGTGCCAGCAGCTTGAGAGTCCCCTACGAGCAGTACTTC. Drawing the rest from reference TRBV5-6 and TRBJ2-7, the complete variable domain is DAGVTQSPTHLIKTRGQQVTLRCSPKSGHDTVSWYQQALGQGPQFIFQYYEEEERQRGNFPDRFSGHQFPNYSSELNVNALLLGDSALYLCASSLRVPYEQYFGPGTRLTVT.